These T cell receptor beta chains were read from a single sample in a study of tumor-infiltrating lymphocytes in primary liver carcinoma. TCRdb used MiXCR to reprocess the multiplex PCR reads, holding one entry per CDR3 protein. The sample has 90,000 to 150,000 distinct CDR3 sequences, nearly 70% seen once. Material for sequencing was tumor-adjacent normal liver tissue. The receptors shown here come from a woman aged 55-70 years with primary liver carcinoma and hepatitis B virus infection. The CDR3 runs from the conserved cysteine through the conserved F or W. D genes are given only for firm matches. Expanded clones are given a class, and other clones once, few, many or no size at all.

>NA|TRBJ1-4|NA|TRBV12-3/TRBV12-4
CVSSFGEEDEKLFF
TGTGTCAGCAGTTTTGGGGAGGAGGATGAAAAACTGTTTTTT
>NA|TRBJ1-1|NA|TRBV6-5
CAGSTDRDTEAFF
TGTGCCGGTAGTACCGACAGAGACACTGAAGCTTTCTTT
>NA|TRBJ2-3|NA|TRBV4-2
CASSQAETQYF
TGTGCCAGCAGCCAGGCAGAAACGCAATATTTT
>many|TRBJ1-2|NA|TRBV6-5
CASGIGRRNGYGYTF
TGTGCCAGCGGAATCGGACGGCGGAATGGCTATGGCTACACCTTC
>few|TRBJ2-5|NA|TRBV7-9
CASSIRGTEEETQYF
TGTGCCAGCAGCATTAGAGGTACTGAAGAAGAGACCCAGTACTTC
>NA|TRBJ2-3|NA|TRBV5-1
CASSFSGQWSGTQYF
TGCGCCAGCAGCTTTAGCGGACAGTGGTCAGGTACGCAGTATTTT
>NA|TRBJ2-5|TRBD1|TRBV28
CVSSSRKDRGSLKTRYF
TGTGTCAGCAGCTCCCGAAAGGACAGGGGTTCTCTAAAGACCCGGTACTTC
>NA|TRBJ2-3|NA|TRBV11-3
CVSSPNSGHIDTQYF
TGTGTCAGCAGTCCTAACAGCGGGCACATAGATACGCAGTATTTT
>NA|TRBJ2-3|NA|TRBV28
CASSLAGMSTDMQYF
TGTGCCAGCAGTTTAGCGGGAATGAGTACAGATATGCAGTATTTT
>NA|TRBJ2-7|TRBD1|TRBV27
CASSLLGGGYEQYF
TGTGCCAGCAGTCTTTTAGGGGGCGGTTACGAGCAGTACTTC
>NA|TRBJ1-6|NA|TRBV6-5
CPSSYSIGLGSPLHF
TGTCCCAGCAGTTACTCGATAGGGTTAGGTTCACCCCTCCACTTT
>NA|TRBJ2-7|NA|TRBV6-6
CASTNRADRGEQYF
TGTGCCAGCACCAACAGAGCGGATAGGGGCGAGCAGTACTTC